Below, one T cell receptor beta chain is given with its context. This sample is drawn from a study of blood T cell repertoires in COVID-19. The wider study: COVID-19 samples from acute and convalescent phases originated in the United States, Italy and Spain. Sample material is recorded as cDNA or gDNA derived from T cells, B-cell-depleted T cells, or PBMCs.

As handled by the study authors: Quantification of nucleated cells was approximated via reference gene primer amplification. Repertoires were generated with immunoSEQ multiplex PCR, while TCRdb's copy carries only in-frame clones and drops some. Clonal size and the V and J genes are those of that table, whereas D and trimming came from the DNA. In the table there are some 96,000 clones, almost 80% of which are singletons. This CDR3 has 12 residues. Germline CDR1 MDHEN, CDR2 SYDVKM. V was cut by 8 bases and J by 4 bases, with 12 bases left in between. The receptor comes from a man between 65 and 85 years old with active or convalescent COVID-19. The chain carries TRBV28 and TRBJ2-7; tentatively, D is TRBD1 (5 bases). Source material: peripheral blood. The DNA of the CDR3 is TGTGCCAGCTCCCTGACAGTATACGAGCAGTACTTC. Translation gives CASSLTVYEQYF.